This T cell receptor (beta chain) originates from a study of blood T cell repertoires in COVID-19. The overall study: T cells, B-cell-depleted T cells, or PBMCs provided the cDNA or gDNA that served as material.

Produced via immunoSEQ multiplex PCR; TCRdb's table is partial and in-frame only. The data contain 65,000 to 90,000 clones, roughly 87% of them singletons. V gave up 3 bases and J gave up 0 bases, with 9 bases separating them. Per the germline V gene, CDR1 is MDHEN and CDR2 is SYDVKM. The CDR3 sequence is 16 residues long. The receptor was isolated from a young woman with acute or convalescent COVID-19. Sequenced input: peripheral blood. The V gene is TRBV28, the J gene TRBJ1-6, with D uncertain. The CDR3 DNA is TGTGCCAGCAGTTTTAACAGAGCCTCCTATAATTCACCCCTCCACTTT. Protein product: CASSFNRASYNSPLHF.